The 23 T cell receptor beta chains reported below all come from one sample, sequenced in a study of blood T cell repertoires in COVID-19. Measured with immunoSEQ multiplex PCR; TCRdb has only the in-frame clones, and not every one. Seen here are some 180,000 clones, over 80% observed once, and the top ten hold 3% to 3.5%. Material for sequencing was PBMCs or T cells enriched from blood (not recorded which). Receptors were obtained from a woman in her thirties who had been exposed to COVID-19.

This chain joins TRBV5-6 and TRBJ2-7; maybe TRBD1 (6 bases). The CDR3 length is 16 residues. Per the germline V gene, CDR1 is SGHDT and CDR2 is YYEEEE. The V end lost 0 bases, the J end lost 7 bases, and 20 bases lay between the germline ends. This CDR3 reads CASSLVGLDSRGEQYF. DNA of the CDR3: TGTGCCAGCAGCTTGGTTGGCCTGGACAGTAGGGGTGAGCAGTACTTC.

J is TRBJ1-1 and V is TRBV6-5; weak D call: TRBD1 (6 bases). The CDR3 has 15 residues. Germline V gene lookup returns CDR1 MNHEY and CDR2 SVGAGI. V was pared by 2 bases and J by 5 bases, with 15 bases between. The CDR3: CASSYADSWGTEAFF. CDR3 nucleotides: TGTGCCAGCAGTTACGCGGACAGTTGGGGGACTGAAGCTTTCTTT.

The chain combines TRBV7-2 with TRBJ1-6; D is perhaps TRBD1 (6 bases). V was clipped by 1 base and J by 9 bases, with 13 bases between them. CDR3 length: 15 amino acids. The germline CDR1 and CDR2 sequences are SGHTA and FQGNSA. CDR3 sequence reads: CASSLGRGDISPLHF. Here the CDR3 DNA reads TGTGCCAGCAGCTTAGGCAGGGGTGATATTTCACCCCTCCACTTT.

This sequence joins TRBV18 and TRBJ1-4; 9 bases map to TRBD1. With 4 bases clipped from V and 5 bases from J, the junction kept 11 bases outside the gene matches. The CDR3 totals 17 residues. Germline lookup yields CDR1 KGHSH and CDR2 LQKENI. CDR3 nucleotides: TGTGCCAGCTCACAAACAGGGGGCGCGTCGGGAAATGAAAAACTGTTTTTT. Protein: CASSQTGGASGNEKLFF.

The V and J genes are TRBV4-3 and TRBJ2-2, with 8 bases lining up with TRBD1. CDR3 length equals 15 residues. Germline loops: CDR1 LGHNA, CDR2 YSLEER. Losses at the gene ends were 3 bases for V and 1 base for J; bases not matched to a gene: 1. The CDR3 loop is CASSHGTGNTGELFF. The CDR3 DNA follows: TGCGCCAGCAGCCACGGGACAGGGAACACCGGGGAGCTGTTTTTT.

This chain connects TRBV7-2 to TRBJ2-7, with TRBD2 matching 12 bases. Germline CDR1 is SGHTA and CDR2 is FQGNSA. The CDR3 has 16 amino acids. V was clipped by 4 bases and J by 5 bases; unmatched bases: 9. The CDR3 spells CASSSSASGGDHEQYF. In nucleotides, the CDR3 is TGTGCCAGCAGCTCCTCCGCTAGCGGGGGGGACCACGAGCAGTACTTC.

The CDR3 coding sequence is TGTGCTAGTGGTTTGACCCAGGTCGTAGGTGAGCAGTTCTTC. Translated, it gives CASGLTQVVGEQFF. V is TRBV12-5 and J is TRBJ2-1, with D unresolved. Germline assignment: CDR1 LGHNT and CDR2 FRNRAP. The V and J ends lost 2 bases and 9 bases respectively, with 14 bases between them. The CDR3 sequence is 14 residues long.

V gene TRBV5-1 combines with J gene TRBJ2-7; 12 bases agree with TRBD2. Germline assignment: CDR1 SGHRS and CDR2 YFSETQ. V gave up 5 bases and J gave up 2 bases; unmatched junction bases: 5. There are 15 residues in the CDR3. CDR3 residues: CASRPTSGGTYEQYF. The CDR3 coding sequence is TGCGCCAGCAGACCGACTAGCGGGGGTACCTACGAGCAGTACTTC.

The chain carries TRBV27 and TRBJ2-2; 9 bases match TRBD1. CDR1 is MNHEY, CDR2 SMNVEV, per germline (reference sequence). The CDR3 length is 16 residues. Losses at the gene ends were 2 bases for V and 6 bases for J; bases not matched to a gene: 7. The CDR3 sequence is CASSLRGQGGSGELFF. For the CDR3, the DNA is TGTGCCAGCAGTTTACGGGGACAGGGAGGCTCCGGGGAGCTGTTTTTT.

The chain links TRBV14 to TRBJ1-1; 11 bases fit TRBD1. The CDR3 is 14 amino acids. The V and J ends lost 4 bases and 4 bases, in that order; junction bases with no gene match: 2. Germline CDR1 and CDR2: SGHDN and FVKESK. CDR3 in amino acids: CASSLGTGGTEAFF. The CDR3 DNA is TGTGCCAGCAGCCTGGGGACAGGGGGCACTGAAGCTTTCTTT.

The chain links TRBV6-5 to TRBJ1-1; 7 nucleotides agree with TRBD1. V was pared by 5 bases and J by 4 bases, with 4 bases of the junction left unmatched. The germline V gene encodes CDR1 MNHEY and CDR2 SVGAGI. The CDR3 totals 13 residues. CDR3 amino acids: CASSPGGGTEAFF. CDR3 in DNA: TGTGCCAGCAGTCCAGGGGGTGGCACTGAAGCTTTCTTT.

The chain links TRBV9 to TRBJ1-4; 9 bases fit TRBD1. The CDR3 is 14 residues long. Germline CDR1 and CDR2: SGDLS and YYNGEE. J was trimmed by 7 bases and V by 2 bases; bases with no gene match: 3. Here the CDR3 reads CASSVTGGTEKLFF. Written as DNA, the CDR3 is TGTGCCAGCAGCGTCACAGGGGGCACTGAAAAACTGTTTTTT.

This clone was detected only once. The chain is built from TRBV27 and TRBJ1-3, with D maybe TRBD1 (5 bases). The CDR3 loop spans 15 amino acids. Germline assignment: CDR1 MNHEY and CDR2 SMNVEV (reference sequence). The V gene lost 6 bases and the J gene lost 2 bases, with 14 bases spanning the gap. DNA of the CDR3: TGTGCCAGCAGCCCCCGCGGGACTGCTGGAAACACCATATATTTT. Translation: CASSPRGTAGNTIYF.

This clone has only a few counts. The rearrangement joins TRBV7-6 to TRBJ2-7; 8 nucleotides align to TRBD1. After removal of 6 bases from V and 3 bases from J, the junction contained 1 base not matched to a gene. Per germline, CDR1 SGHVS and CDR2 FNYEAQ. The CDR3 totals 12 residues. DNA of the CDR3: TGTGCCAGCAGTACAGGGGGCTACGAGCAGTACTTC. Encoded protein: CASSTGGYEQYF.

The rearrangement joins TRBV18 to TRBJ1-2; possible D gene TRBD1, 5 bases. V shed 4 bases and J shed 6 bases, with 18 bases lying between them. There are 15 residues in the CDR3. Germline CDR1 KGHSH, CDR2 LQKENI. For the CDR3, the DNA is TGTGCCAGCTCACTATCCGTTGGGGGGGAAGATGGCTACACCTTC. This sequence encodes CASSLSVGGEDGYTF.

The chain uses TRBV9 and TRBJ2-1; the match to TRBD1 covers 8 bases. There are 16 residues in the CDR3. In germline, CDR1 is SGDLS, CDR2 YYNGEE. V lost 0 bases and J lost 5; bases outside the gene matches: 7. CDR3 sequence reads: CASSVAYRGFNNEQFF. Written as DNA, the CDR3 is TGTGCCAGCAGCGTAGCGTACAGGGGGTTTAACAATGAGCAGTTCTTC.

The gene calls are TRBV9 and TRBJ2-1, with TRBD1 matching over 7 bases. This CDR3 has 16 residues. Trimming took 3 bases from V and 6 from J; bases not matched to a gene: 12. Germline V CDR1 and CDR2: SGDLS, YYNGEE. The CDR3 spells CASSAPNRGTLNEQFF. The DNA for the CDR3 is TGTGCCAGCAGCGCACCAAACAGGGGAACTCTCAATGAGCAGTTCTTC.

The V call is TRBV5-1, the J call TRBJ2-1, with D possibly matching TRBD1 (6 bases). Trimming cost V 0 bases and J 4 bases, with 8 bases left between them. CDR1 SGHRS and CDR2 YFSETQ come from the germline V gene. CDR3 length equals 14 residues. This chain's CDR3 is CASSLADRYNEQFF. The DNA of the CDR3 is TGCGCCAGCAGCTTGGCCGACAGGTACAATGAGCAGTTCTTC.

This clone was observed many times. The rearrangement uses TRBV7-9 and TRBJ1-4; D unclear. The V and J ends lost 4 bases and 7 bases respectively, with 13 bases between them. Germline loops: CDR1 SEHNR, CDR2 FQNEAQ (reference sequence). The CDR3 runs 14 residues. This chain's CDR3 is CASSSPGSGEKLFF. The DNA of the CDR3 is TGTGCCAGCAGCTCCCCTGGGAGCGGTGAAAAACTGTTTTTT.

V gene TRBV7-6 combines with J gene TRBJ1-1, with unresolved D. Trimming pared 5 bases from V and 7 bases from J, leaving 20 bases between. The CDR3 runs to 15 residues. Germline values: CDR1 SGHVS, CDR2 FNYEAQ. CDR3 bases: TGTGCCAGCAGCCCGCGGGGATGGCCGACCTATGAAGCTTTCTTT. Residues: CASSPRGWPTYEAFF.

The CDR3 coding sequence is TGTGCCAGCATTTCTAGGGGGCAGGGCAGGTGGAGTGAAGCTTTCTTT. Translation: CASISRGQGRWSEAFF. The chain has TRBV5-4 and TRBJ1-1; TRBD1 matches at 7 bases. The CDR3 loop spans 16 amino acids. The germline gives CDR1 SGHNT, CDR2 YYREEE (reference sequence). V lost 6 bases, J lost 7 bases, and 18 bases stayed unmatched. The whole variable domain, remainder taken from reference TRBV5-4 and TRBJ1-1, is ETGVTQSPTHLIKTRGQQVTLRCSSQSGHNTVSWYQQALGQGPQFIFQYYREEENGRGNFPPRFSGLQFPNYSSELNVNALELDDSALYLCASISRGQGRWSEAFFGQGTRLTVV.

The V gene is TRBV2, the J gene TRBJ2-7; 8 positions match TRBD1. The CDR3 covers 12 residues. From germline, CDR1 is SNHLY and CDR2 FYNNEI. The J segment lost 1 base and the V segment lost 10 bases, leaving 3 bases of the junction unmatched. The CDR3 here is CAINRGSYEQYF. The CDR3 DNA is TGTGCCATTAACAGGGGGTCCTACGAGCAGTACTTC.

The V call is TRBV6-5, the J call TRBJ1-2; D gene uncertain. Germline lookup yields CDR1 MNHEY and CDR2 SVGAGI. Trimming pared 6 bases from V and 8 bases from J, leaving 19 bases between. The CDR3 covers 14 residues. The CDR3 nucleotides are TGTGCCAGCAGACAGACCTCGCTAGCTGGCGGCTACACCTTC. Translation: CASRQTSLAGGYTF.